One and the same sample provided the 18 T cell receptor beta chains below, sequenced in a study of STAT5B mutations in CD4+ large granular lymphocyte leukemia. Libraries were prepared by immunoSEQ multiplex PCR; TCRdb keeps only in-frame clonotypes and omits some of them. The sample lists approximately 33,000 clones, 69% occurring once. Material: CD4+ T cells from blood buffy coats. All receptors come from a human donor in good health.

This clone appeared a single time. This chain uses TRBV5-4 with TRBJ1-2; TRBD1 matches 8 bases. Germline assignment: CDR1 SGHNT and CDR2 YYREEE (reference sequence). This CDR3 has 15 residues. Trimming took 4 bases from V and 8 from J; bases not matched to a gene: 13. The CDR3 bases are TGTGCCAGCAGCCGGGCACAGGGGGATCTGGGAGGCTACACCTTC. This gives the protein CASSRAQGDLGGYTF.

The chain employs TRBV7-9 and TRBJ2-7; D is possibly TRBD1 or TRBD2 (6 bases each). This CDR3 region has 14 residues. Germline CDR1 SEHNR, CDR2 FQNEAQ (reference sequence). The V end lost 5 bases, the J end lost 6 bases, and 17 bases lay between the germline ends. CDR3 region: CASSLQGGLIEQYF. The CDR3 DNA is TGTGCCAGCAGCCTACAGGGTGGACTAATCGAGCAGTACTTC.

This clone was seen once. The CDR3 DNA reads TGTGCCAGCTGGCTTAGGGGGGACAATGAGCAGTTCTTC. The encoded protein is CASWLRGDNEQFF. The rearrangement uses TRBV5-4 and TRBJ2-1; D may match TRBD1 or TRBD2 (6 bases each). This CDR3 comprises 13 residues. V was shortened by 7 bases and J by 5 bases, with 13 bases between the two germline ends. Germline assignment: CDR1 SGHNT and CDR2 YYREEE (reference sequence).

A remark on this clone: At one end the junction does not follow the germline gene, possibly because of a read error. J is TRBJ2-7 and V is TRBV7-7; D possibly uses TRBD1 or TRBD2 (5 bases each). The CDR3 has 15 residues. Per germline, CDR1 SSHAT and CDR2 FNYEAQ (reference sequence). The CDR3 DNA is TGTGCTAGCAGCTCAGGACCGGGACCCACATACGAGCAGTACTTC. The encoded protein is CASSSGPGPTYEQYF. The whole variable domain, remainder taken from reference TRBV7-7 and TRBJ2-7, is GAGVSQSPRYKVTKRGQDVTLRCDPISSHATLYWYQQALGQGPEFLTYFNYEAQPDKSGLPSDRFSAERPEGSISTLTIQRTEQRDSAMYRCASSSGPGPTYEQYFGPGTRLTVT.

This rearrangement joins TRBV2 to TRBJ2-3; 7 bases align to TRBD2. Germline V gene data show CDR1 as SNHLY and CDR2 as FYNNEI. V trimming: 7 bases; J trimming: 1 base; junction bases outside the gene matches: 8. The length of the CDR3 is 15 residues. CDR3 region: CASTPGGGRTDTQYF. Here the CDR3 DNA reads TGTGCCAGCACTCCTGGCGGGGGTCGCACAGATACGCAGTATTTT.

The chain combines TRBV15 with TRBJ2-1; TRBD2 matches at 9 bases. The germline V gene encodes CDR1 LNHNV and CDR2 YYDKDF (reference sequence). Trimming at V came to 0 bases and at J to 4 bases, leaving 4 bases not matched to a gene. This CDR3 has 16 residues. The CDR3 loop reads CATSRDQAGGYNEQFF. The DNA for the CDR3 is TGTGCCACCAGCAGAGATCAAGCGGGGGGTTACAATGAGCAGTTCTTC.

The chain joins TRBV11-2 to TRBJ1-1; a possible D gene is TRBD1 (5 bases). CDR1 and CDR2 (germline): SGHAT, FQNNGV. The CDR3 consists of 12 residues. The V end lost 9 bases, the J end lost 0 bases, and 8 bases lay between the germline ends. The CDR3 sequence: CASIRVNTEAFF. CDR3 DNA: TGTGCCAGTATCAGGGTGAACACTGAAGCTTTCTTT.

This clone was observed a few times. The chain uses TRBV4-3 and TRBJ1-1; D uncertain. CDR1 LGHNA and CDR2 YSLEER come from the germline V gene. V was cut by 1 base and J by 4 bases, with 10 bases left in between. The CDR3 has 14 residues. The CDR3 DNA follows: TGCGCCAGCAGCCAAGTTGGAGTTGGCACTGAAGCTTTCTTT. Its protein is CASSQVGVGTEAFF.

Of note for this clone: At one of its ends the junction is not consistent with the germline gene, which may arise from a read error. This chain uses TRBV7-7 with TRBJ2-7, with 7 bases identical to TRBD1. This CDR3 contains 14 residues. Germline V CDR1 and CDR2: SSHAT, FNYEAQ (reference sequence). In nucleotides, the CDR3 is TGTGCTAGCAGCTTAGGCCAGGGGGTCTACGAGCAGTACTTC. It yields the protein CASSLGQGVYEQYF.

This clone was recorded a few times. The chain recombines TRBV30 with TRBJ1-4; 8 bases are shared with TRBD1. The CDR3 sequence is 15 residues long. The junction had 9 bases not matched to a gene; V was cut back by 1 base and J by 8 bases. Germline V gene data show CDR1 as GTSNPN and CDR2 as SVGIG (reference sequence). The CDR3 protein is CAWSALGAGGEKLFF. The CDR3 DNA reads TGTGCCTGGAGTGCCCTTGGGGCAGGGGGCGAAAAACTGTTTTTT. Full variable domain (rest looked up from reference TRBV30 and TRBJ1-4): SQTIHQWPATLVQPVGSPLSLECTVEGTSNPNLYWYRQAAGRGLQLLFYSVGIGQISSEVPQNLSASRPQDRQFILSSKKLLLSDSGFYLCAWSALGAGGEKLFFGSGTQLSVL.

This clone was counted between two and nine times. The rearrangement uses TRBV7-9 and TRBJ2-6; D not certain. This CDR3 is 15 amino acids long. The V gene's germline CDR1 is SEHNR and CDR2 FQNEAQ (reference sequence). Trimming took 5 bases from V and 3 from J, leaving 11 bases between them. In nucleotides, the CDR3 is TGTGCCAGCAGCGGGCCCAGGTTTGGGGCCAACGTCCTGACTTTC. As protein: CASSGPRFGANVLTF.

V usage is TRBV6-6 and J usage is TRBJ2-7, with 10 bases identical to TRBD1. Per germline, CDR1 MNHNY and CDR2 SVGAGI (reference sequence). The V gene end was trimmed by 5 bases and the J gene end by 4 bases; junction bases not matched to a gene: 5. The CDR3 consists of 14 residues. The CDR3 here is CASSRDRGLYEQYF. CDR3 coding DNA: TGTGCCAGCAGTCGGGACAGGGGACTTTACGAGCAGTACTTC.

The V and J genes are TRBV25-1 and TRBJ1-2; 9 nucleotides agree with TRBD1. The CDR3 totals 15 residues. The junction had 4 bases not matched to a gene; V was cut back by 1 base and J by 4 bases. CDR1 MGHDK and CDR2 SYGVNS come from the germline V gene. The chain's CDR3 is CASSESTGGGYGYTF. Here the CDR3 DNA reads TGTGCCAGCAGTGAATCGACAGGGGGTGGCTATGGCTACACCTTC.

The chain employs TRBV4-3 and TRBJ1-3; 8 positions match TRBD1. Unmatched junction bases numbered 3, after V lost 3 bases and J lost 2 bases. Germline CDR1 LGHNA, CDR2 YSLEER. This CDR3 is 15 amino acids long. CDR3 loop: CASSQDRAAGNTIYF. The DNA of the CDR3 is TGCGCCAGCAGCCAGGACAGGGCTGCTGGAAACACCATATATTTT.

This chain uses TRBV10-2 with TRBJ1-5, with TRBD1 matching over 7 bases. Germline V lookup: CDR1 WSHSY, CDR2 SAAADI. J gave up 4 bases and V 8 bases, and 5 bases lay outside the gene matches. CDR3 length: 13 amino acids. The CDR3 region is CASAGGWNQPQHF. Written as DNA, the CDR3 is TGCGCCAGCGCAGGGGGTTGGAATCAGCCCCAGCATTTT.

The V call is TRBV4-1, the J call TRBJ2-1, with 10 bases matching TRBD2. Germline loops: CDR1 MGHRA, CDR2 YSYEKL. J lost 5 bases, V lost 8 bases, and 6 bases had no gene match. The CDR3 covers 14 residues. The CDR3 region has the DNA TGCGCCAGCTCGGGACTAGCGATAAACAATGAGCAGTTCTTC. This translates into CASSGLAINNEQFF.

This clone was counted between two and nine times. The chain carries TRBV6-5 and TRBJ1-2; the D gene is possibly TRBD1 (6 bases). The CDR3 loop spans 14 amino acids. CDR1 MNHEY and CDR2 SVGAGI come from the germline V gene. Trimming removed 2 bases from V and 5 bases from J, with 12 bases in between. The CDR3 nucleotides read TGTGCCAGCAGTTACGACAGGATAAAGTATGGCTACACCTTC. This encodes CASSYDRIKYGYTF.

The CDR3 nucleotides read TGTGCCAGCAGGGAAGGCGGGGGGGCTGGTGGGGCCAACGTCCTGACTTTC. Protein: CASREGGGAGGANVLTF. V usage is TRBV28 and J usage is TRBJ2-6; 9 bases line up with TRBD2. CDR3 length: 17 residues. J was trimmed by 3 bases and V by 6 bases; bases with no gene match: 9. Germline assignment: CDR1 MDHEN and CDR2 SYDVKM.